Listed below are T cell receptor beta chains from one sample, sequenced in a study of blood T cell repertoires in COVID-19. Clones were sequenced by immunoSEQ multiplex PCR, and TCRdb holds only the in-frame ones, with some missing. The table shows tens of thousands of clones, with 70% to 90% occurring only once. Sequencing was performed on peripheral blood. The receptor set was obtained from a human donor in a cohort sampled during active COVID-19. Both conserved end residues are part of each CDR3.

v_call | cdr3_aa
TRBV6-6 | CASSPLQSLESSYEQYF
TRBV3-1/TRBV3-2 | CASSQDTTGGNEQFF
TRBV7-2 | CASNPAGTGQETQYF
TRBV24-1 | CATSDSGGAGDTQYF
TRBV7-8 | CASSPLGVERYEQYF
TRBV4-2 | CASSQGTWELFF
TRBV6-2/TRBV6-3 | CASSYLLGTSGGPTRNEQFF
TRBV19 | CASSTGLAALYEQYF
TRBV5-1 | CASGPLVGGIPYEQYF
TRBV28 | CASSPRVAGGRSETQYF
TRBV18 | CASSPAAGGSVTDTQYF
TRBV15 | CATSRRTGTRGTQYF
TRBV5-1 | CASRQTPGLAGKYNEQFF
TRBV10-3 | CAISGSGRAYEQYF
TRBV2 | CASTSGTVSYEQYF
TRBV25-1 | CASSDPGQGRYEQYF
TRBV29-1 | CSVGGTSIYYNEQFF
TRBV2 | CASGGRGLQPQHF
TRBV27 | CASSTRDRGRGYGYTF
TRBV29-1 | CSVAGQGGGSSYNEQFF
TRBV7-2 | CASSISAAGNTIYF
TRBV11-2 | CASSLDRGSYNEQFF
TRBV7-2 | CASSSPTGRTRLAPEQFF
TRBV9 | CASSVGTTQETQYF
TRBV14 | CASSQPELYNEQFF
TRBV4-1 | CASSRRLAGFYEQYF
TRBV19 | CASTIGAAVSYNEQFF
TRBV20-1 | CSASSHGTAEKLFF
TRBV25-1 | CASMNRVDGYTF
TRBV24-1 | CATSNPGDADEQYF
TRBV4-2 | CASSPQQVDSNQPQHF
TRBV11-1 | CASSLRLQGLRDEQYF
TRBV24-1 | CATPVPAGDNEQFF
TRBV27 | CASISSGNTIYF
TRBV7-9 | CASSSPRGSGRTDTQYF
TRBV27 | CASSLSWTGRQETQYF
TRBV6-5 | CASSSRGQGNTEAFF
TRBV5-5 | CASSLAVAGPGELFF
TRBV12-1 | CASSPLAVHQETQYF
TRBV2 | CASRRGQGAYEQYF